The entry below gives a single T cell receptor (beta chain) sequence along with its context. Method: immunoSEQ multiplex PCR; TCRdb's copy keeps in-frame clones and lacks some. The sample holds about 64,000 clones, approximately 84% seen once. Unmatched junction bases numbered 2, after V lost 3 bases and J lost 8 bases. The CDR3 has 13 amino acids. Germline V CDR1 and CDR2: MGHDK, SYGVNS. This specimen belongs to a study of OX40 agonist ivuxolimab in advanced cancers. The overall study: The eligibility criteria allowed prior anti-PD-1, anti-PD-L1 or anti-CTLA-4 therapy, and around 40% had some.

The V call is TRBV25-1, the J call TRBJ2-1, with TRBD2 identical over 9 bases. This material consisted of CD4+ or CD8+ T cells sorted from blood, taken in a trial of the OX40 agonist ivuxolimab. This TCR came from an adult with an advanced solid tumor such as melanoma, head and neck, liver or kidney cancer. CDR3 coding DNA: TGTGCCAGCAGTGAGGTAGCGGGGGATGAGCAGTTCTTC. Its translation is CASSEVAGDEQFF.